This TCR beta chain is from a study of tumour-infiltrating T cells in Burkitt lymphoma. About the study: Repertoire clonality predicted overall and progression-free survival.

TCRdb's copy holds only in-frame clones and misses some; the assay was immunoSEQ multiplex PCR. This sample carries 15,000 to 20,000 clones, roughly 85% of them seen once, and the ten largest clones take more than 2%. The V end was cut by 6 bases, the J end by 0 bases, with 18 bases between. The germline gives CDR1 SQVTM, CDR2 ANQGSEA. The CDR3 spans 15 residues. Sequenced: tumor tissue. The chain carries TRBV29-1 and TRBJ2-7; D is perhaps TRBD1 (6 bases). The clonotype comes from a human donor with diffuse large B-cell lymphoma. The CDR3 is CSVGSQGTFSYEQYF. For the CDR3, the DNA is TGCAGCGTAGGTAGTCAGGGGACGTTCTCCTACGAGCAGTACTTC.